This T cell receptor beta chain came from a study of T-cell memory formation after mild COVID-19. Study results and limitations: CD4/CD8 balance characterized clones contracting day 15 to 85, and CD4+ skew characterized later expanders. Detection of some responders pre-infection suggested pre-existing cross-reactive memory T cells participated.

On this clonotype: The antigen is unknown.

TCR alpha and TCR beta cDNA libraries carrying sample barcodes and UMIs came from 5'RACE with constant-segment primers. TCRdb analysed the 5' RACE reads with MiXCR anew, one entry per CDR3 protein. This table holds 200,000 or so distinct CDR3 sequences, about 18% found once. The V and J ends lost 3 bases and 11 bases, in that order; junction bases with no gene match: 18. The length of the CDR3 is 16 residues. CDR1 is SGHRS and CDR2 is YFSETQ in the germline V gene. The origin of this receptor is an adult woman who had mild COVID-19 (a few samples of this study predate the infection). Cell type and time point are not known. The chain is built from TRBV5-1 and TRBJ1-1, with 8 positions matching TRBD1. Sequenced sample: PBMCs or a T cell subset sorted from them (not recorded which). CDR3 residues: CASSSLLDRAEMSAFF. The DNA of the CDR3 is TGCGCCAGCAGCTCCTTATTGGACAGGGCCGAAATGTCGGCTTTCTTT.